This note documents a single TCR beta chain sequence. What it binds is unknown. Time point of the sample: pre-sensitization, week 0. Treatment meaning: therapeutic diphenylcyclopropenone sensitization with weekly scalp DPC. This entry is derived from a study of human T cells and chemical hapten exposure. Study context: Scalp application of diphenylcyclopropenone was performed weekly in patients across the entire approximately 23-week study. TCR yields per sample varied mostly from small pooled library volume differences.

The study, taken as a whole, reports: Alopecia affected the donors, so their immune response may differ from healthy people's.

Original methodology: A per-sample median of roughly 100,000 TCRs was observed, with a range of roughly 20,000 to 750,000. TCRdb analysed the RACE reads with MiXCR anew, one entry per CDR3 protein. The V and J calls were determined by TCRdb, not by the authors. The table lists more than 100,000 distinct CDR3 sequences, around an eighth of them singletons. Trimming cost V 5 bases and J 2 bases, with 13 bases left between them. Germline V lookup: CDR1 SGHAT, CDR2 FQNNGV. CDR3 size: 15 residues. This sample comprised whole blood, obtained in connection with sensitization to the hapten diphenylcyclopropenone (DPC). The sequence derives from a woman between 18 and 29 years old with alopecia areata. Some clones in this sample may be carry-over from other donors' samples. The rearrangement uses TRBV11-2 and TRBJ1-3; D gene uncertain. In DNA form, the CDR3 reads TGTGCCAGCAGCCCAGTACATCTTCCTGGAAACACCATATATTTT. The encoded protein is CASSPVHLPGNTIYF.